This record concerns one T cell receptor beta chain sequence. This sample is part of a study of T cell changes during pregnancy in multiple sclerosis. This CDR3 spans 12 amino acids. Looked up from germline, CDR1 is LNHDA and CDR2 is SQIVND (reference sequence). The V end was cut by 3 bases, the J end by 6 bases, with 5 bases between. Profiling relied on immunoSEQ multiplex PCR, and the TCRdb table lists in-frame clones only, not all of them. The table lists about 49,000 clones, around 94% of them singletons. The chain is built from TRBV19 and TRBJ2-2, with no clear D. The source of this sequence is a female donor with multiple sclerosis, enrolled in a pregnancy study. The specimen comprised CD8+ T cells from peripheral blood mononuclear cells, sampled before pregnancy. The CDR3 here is CASSISAGELFF. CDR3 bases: TGTGCCAGTAGTATCTCGGCCGGGGAGCTGTTTTTT.